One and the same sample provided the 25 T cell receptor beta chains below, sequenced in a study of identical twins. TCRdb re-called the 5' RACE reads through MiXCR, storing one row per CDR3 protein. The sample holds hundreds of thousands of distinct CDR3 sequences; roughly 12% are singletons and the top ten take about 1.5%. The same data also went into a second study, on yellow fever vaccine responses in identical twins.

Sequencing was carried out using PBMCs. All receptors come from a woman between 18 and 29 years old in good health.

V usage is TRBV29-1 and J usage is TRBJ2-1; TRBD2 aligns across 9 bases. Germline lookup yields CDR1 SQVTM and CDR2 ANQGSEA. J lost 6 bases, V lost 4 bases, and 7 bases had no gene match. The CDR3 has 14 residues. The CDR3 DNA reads TGCAGCGTTGCCGGGACTAGCCGGTCCAATGAGCAGTTCTTC. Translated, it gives CSVAGTSRSNEQFF.

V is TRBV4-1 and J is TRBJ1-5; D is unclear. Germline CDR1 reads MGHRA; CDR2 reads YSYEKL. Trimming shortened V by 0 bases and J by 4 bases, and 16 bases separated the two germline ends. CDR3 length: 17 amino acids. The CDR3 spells CASSQDAGSSPNQPQHF. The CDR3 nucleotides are TGCGCCAGCAGCCAAGATGCGGGATCTTCCCCTAATCAGCCCCAGCATTTT.

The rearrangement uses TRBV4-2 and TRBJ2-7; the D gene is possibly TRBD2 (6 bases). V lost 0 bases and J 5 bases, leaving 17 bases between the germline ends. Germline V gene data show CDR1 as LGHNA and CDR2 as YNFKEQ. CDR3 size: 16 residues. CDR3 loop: CASSQDGGAGGNEQYF. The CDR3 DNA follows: TGTGCCAGCAGCCAAGATGGCGGGGCGGGCGGGAACGAGCAGTACTTC.

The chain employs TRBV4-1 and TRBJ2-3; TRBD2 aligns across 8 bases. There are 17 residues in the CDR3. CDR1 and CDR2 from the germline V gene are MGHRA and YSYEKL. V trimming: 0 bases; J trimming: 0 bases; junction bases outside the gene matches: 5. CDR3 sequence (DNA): TGCGCCAGCAGCCAAGATAGAGCGGGAGTTAGCACAGATACGCAGTATTTT. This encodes CASSQDRAGVSTDTQYF.

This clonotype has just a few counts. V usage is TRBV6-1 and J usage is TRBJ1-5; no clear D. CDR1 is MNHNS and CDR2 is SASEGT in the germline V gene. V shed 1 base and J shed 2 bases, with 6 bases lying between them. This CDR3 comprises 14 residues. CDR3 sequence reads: CASSEVTGNQPQHF. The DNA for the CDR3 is TGTGCCAGCAGTGAAGTCACAGGCAATCAGCCCCAGCATTTT.

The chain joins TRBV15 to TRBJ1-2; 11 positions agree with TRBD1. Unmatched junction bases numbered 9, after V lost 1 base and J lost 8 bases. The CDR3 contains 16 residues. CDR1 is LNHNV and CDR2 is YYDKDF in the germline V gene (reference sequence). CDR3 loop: CATSRGKDRGRVGYTF. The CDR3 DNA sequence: TGTGCCACCAGCAGAGGAAAGGACAGGGGGCGCGTGGGCTACACCTTC.

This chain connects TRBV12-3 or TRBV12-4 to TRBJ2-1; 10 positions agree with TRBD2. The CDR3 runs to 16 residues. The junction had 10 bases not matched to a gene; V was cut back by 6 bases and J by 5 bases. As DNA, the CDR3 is TGTGCCAGCAGCCGAATTAGCGGGGGGACAAACAATGAGCAGTTCTTC. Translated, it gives CASSRISGGTNNEQFF.

CDR3: CSASSLNIPPYNEQFF. CDR3 bases: TGCAGTGCTAGCAGTCTAAATATCCCCCCGTACAATGAGCAGTTCTTC. The chain is built from TRBV20-1 and TRBJ2-1; D is undetermined. The ends were cut back, 3 bases at V and 4 bases at J, with 19 bases in the middle. Germline assignment: CDR1 DFQATT and CDR2 SNEGSKA (reference sequence). The CDR3 extends over 16 amino acids.

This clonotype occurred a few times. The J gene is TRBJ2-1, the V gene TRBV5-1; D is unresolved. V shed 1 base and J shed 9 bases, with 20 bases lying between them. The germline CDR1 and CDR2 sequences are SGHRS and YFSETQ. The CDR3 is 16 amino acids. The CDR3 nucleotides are TGCGCCAGCAGCTTGAGGTCTACGGCCCGAACCGTTGAGCAGTTCTTC. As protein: CASSLRSTARTVEQFF.

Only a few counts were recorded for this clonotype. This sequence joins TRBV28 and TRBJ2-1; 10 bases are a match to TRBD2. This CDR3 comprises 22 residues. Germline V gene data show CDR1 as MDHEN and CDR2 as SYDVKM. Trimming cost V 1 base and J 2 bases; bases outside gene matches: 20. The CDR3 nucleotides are TGTGCCAGCAGTTTATCAAGCGGGAGGGCCCCAGCTCGAGGCCGCCCCTACAATGAGCAGTTCTTC. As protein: CASSLSSGRAPARGRPYNEQFF.

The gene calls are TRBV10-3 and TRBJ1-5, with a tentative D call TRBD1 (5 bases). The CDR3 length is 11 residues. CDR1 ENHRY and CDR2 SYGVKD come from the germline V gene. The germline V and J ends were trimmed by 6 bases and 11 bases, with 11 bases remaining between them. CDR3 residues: CAISSGAAQHF. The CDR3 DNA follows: TGTGCCATCAGCTCCGGGGCGGCCCAGCATTTT.

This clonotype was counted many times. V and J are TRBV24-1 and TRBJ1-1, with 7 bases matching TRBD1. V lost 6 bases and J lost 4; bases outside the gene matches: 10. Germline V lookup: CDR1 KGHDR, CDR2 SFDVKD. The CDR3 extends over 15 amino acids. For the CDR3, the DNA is TGTGCCACCAGTCACTACAGGGGAAGTATCACTGAAGCTTTCTTT. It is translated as CATSHYRGSITEAFF.

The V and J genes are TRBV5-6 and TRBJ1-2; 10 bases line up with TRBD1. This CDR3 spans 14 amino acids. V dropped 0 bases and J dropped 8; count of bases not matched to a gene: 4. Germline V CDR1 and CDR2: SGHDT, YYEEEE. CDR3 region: CASSLVGTGVGYTF. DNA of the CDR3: TGTGCCAGCAGCTTGGTTGGGACAGGGGTCGGCTACACCTTC.

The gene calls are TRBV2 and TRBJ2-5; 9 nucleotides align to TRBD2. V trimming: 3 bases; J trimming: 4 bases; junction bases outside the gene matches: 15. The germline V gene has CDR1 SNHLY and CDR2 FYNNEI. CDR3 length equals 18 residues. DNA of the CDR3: TGTGCCAGCAGTGAGAAGCGGGAGGCCTCATCTAATACAGAGACCCAGTACTTC. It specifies CASSEKREASSNTETQYF.

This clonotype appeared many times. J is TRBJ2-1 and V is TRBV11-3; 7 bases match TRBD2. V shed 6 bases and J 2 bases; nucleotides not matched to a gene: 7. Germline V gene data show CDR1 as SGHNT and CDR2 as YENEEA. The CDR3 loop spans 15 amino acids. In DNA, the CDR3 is TGTGCCAGCAGTTCGGGAGCGGGGACCTACAATGAGCAGTTCTTC. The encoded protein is CASSSGAGTYNEQFF.

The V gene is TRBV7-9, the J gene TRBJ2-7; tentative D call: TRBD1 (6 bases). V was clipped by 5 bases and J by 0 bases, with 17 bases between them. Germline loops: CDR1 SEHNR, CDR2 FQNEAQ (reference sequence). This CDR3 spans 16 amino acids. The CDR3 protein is CASSRTPQGRSYEQYF. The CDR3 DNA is TGTGCCAGCAGCCGAACCCCACAGGGACGCTCCTACGAGCAGTACTTC.

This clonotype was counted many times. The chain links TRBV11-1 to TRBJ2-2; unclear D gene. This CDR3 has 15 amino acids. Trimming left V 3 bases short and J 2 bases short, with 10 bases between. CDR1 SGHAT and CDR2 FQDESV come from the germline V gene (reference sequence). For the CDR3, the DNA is TGTGCCAGCAGCTTCGCCCTAGAAAACACCGGGGAGCTGTTTTTT. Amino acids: CASSFALENTGELFF. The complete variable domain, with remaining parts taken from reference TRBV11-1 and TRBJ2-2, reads EAEVAQSPRYKITEKSQAVAFWCDPISGHATLYWYRQILGQGPELLVQFQDESVVDDSQLPKDRFSAERLKGVDSTLKIQPAELGDSAMYLCASSFALENTGELFFGEGSRLTVL.

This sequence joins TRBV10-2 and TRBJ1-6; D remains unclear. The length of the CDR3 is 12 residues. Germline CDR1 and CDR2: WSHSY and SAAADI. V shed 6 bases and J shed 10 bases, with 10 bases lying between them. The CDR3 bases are TGCGCCAGCAGGGATTTCGGGTCACCCCTCCACTTT. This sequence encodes CASRDFGSPLHF.

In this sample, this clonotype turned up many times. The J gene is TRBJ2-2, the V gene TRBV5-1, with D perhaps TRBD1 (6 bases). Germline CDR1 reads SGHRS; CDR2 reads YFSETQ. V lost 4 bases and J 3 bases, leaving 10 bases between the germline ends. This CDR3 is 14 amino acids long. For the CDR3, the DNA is TGCGCCAGCAGCATTGCAGGGGACACCGGGGAGCTGTTTTTT. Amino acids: CASSIAGDTGELFF.

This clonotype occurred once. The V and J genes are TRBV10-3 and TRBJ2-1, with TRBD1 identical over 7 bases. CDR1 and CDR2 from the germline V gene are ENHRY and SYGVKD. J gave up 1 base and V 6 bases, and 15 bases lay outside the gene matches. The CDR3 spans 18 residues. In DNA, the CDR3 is TGTGCCATCAGCGATTCCGGGACAGCGAAAGCTTCCTACAATGAGCAGTTCTTC. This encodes CAISDSGTAKASYNEQFF.

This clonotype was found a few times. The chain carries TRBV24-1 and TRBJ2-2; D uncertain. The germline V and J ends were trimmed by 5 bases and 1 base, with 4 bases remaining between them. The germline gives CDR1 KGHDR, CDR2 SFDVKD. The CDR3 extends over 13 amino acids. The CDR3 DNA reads TGTGCCACCAGTGCGGGGAACACCGGGGAGCTGTTTTTT. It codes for CATSAGNTGELFF.

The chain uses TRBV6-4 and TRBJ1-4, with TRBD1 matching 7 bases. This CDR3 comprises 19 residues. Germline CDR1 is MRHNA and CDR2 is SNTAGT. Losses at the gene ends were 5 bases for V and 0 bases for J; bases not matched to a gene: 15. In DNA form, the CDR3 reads TGTGCCAGCAGTCACACCTATCGACAGGGTTCTTCAACTAATGAAAAACTGTTTTTT. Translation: CASSHTYRQGSSTNEKLFF.

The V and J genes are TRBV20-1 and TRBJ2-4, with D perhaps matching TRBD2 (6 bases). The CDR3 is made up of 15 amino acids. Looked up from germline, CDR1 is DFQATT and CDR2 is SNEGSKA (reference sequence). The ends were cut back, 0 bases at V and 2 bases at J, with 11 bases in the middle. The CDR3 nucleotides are TGCAGTGCTAGAGACGGACTAAGGACCAAAAACATTCAGTACTTC. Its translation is CSARDGLRTKNIQYF.

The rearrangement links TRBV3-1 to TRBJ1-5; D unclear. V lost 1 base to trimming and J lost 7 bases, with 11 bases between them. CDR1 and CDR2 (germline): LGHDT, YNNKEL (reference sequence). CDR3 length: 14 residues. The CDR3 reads CASSQGQVGQPQHF. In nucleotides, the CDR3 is TGTGCCAGCAGCCAAGGGCAGGTCGGACAGCCCCAGCATTTT.

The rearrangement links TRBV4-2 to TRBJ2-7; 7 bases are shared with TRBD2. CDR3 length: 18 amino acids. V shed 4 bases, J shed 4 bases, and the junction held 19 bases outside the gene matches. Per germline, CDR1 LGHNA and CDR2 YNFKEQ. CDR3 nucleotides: TGTGCCAGCAGCCCTATGGGGGGGAAGGCGGATGGTCGATACGAGCAGTACTTC. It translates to CASSPMGGKADGRYEQYF.